Listed below are T cell receptor beta chains from one sample, sequenced in a study of shared clonotypes between healthy human individuals. The protocol was immunoSEQ multiplex PCR, while the TCRdb copy is restricted to in-frame clones and leaves out a portion. The table includes about 480,000 clones, about four fifths detected once. The material sequenced was PBMCs. Every receptor here comes from a woman aged 40 to 49 in good health. Some clones in this sample may be carry-over from other donors' samples. The CDR3 runs from the conserved cysteine through the conserved F or W. The D gene is left open where the match is weak. Some rows mark clone size as missing; the rest say once, few, many or name a class of expanded clone.

J gene | V gene | D gene | clone size | CDR3 DNA | CDR3 protein
TRBJ2-7 | TRBV28 | . | few | TGTGCCAGCACTGGGGGGCCTCGCGAGCAGTACTTC | CASTGGPREQYF
TRBJ2-7 | TRBV13 | . | . | TGTGCCAGCAGCTTTGACAGGACCTCTCTCGAGCAGTACTTC | CASSFDRTSLEQYF
TRBJ2-3 | TRBV7-2 | . | . | TGTGCCAGCAGCCCCCTAGAGTATGGCACAGATACGCAGTATTTT | CASSPLEYGTDTQYF
TRBJ2-3 | TRBV27 | . | . | TGTGCCAGCAGTCCACAGGGCGTAGGGACAGATACGCAGTATTTT | CASSPQGVGTDTQYF
TRBJ2-3 | TRBV6-1 | . | . | TGTGCCAGCAGTTTAGGACTCAACACAGATACGCAGTATTTT | CASSLGLNTDTQYF
TRBJ1-1 | TRBV5-1 | . | few | TGCGCCAGCAGCTTGACAGGGCTGGACACTGAAGCTTTCTTT | CASSLTGLDTEAFF
TRBJ2-3 | TRBV18 | . | few | TGTGCCAGCTCACTTGGTGGACCCACAGATACGCAGTATTTT | CASSLGGPTDTQYF
TRBJ2-1 | TRBV27 | TRBD2 | . | TGTGCCAGCAGTCCCCGACTAGCGGCCAATGAGCAGTTCTTC | CASSPRLAANEQFF
TRBJ2-1 | TRBV7-7 | . | . | TGTGCTAGCAGCTTAGCGGTGGACAATTCCTACAATGAGCAGTTCTTC | CASSLAVDNSYNEQFF
TRBJ1-3 | TRBV18 | TRBD1 | . | TGTGCCAGCTCACCGCGGGGGACAGGGACATTTGGAAACACCATATATTTT | CASSPRGTGTFGNTIYF
TRBJ2-3 | TRBV11-2 | TRBD2 | . | TGTGCCAGCAGCATTAGCGGGAGGGCCGAGGATACGCAGTATTTT | CASSISGRAEDTQYF
TRBJ1-2 | TRBV6-5 | . | . | TGTGCCAGCAGGCCAGGACAGAAGTTCTATGGCTACACCTTC | CASRPGQKFYGYTF
TRBJ2-3 | TRBV7-2 | . | . | TGTGCCAGCAGTGTATCCGGGACTCCGCCCGTTTTCACAGATACGCAGTATTTT | CASSVSGTPPVFTDTQYF
TRBJ2-1 | TRBV2 | TRBD2 | . | TGTGCCAGCAGCCGGGGACTAGCGGGAGGCTGGGAGCAGTTCTTC | CASSRGLAGGWEQFF
TRBJ2-5 | TRBV28 | . | . | TGTGCCACTACACAAGAGACCCAGTACTTC | CATTQETQYF
TRBJ2-7 | TRBV27 | . | few | TGTGCCAGCCTAAAGAGCAGGGACTCCTACGAGCAGTACTTC | CASLKSRDSYEQYF
TRBJ2-1 | TRBV7-6 | . | . | TGTGCCAGCAGCTTACGGGGCAATGAGCAGTTCTTC | CASSLRGNEQFF
TRBJ2-7 | TRBV13 | . | . | TGTGCCAGCAGCTCCGGTCCGAAGCAGTACTTC | CASSSGPKQYF
TRBJ2-5 | TRBV30 | TRBD1 | . | TGTGCCTGGAGTACAGGACAGGCAAGCCAAGAGACCCAGTACTTC | CAWSTGQASQETQYF
TRBJ1-5 | TRBV18 | TRBD1 | . | TGTGCCAGCTCACCAACCCCGGGACAGGGTTGGGGAAATAGCAATCAGCCCCAGCATTTT | CASSPTPGQGWGNSNQPQHF
TRBJ2-7 | TRBV29-1 | TRBD1 | . | TGCAGCGGGGGGACAGGTTCTAACGAGCAGTACTTC | CSGGTGSNEQYF
TRBJ2-6 | TRBV18 | . | . | TGTGCCAGCTCACCAAACAGGCCCCTTTCCTCTGGGGCCAACGTCCTGACTTTC | CASSPNRPLSSGANVLTF
TRBJ2-3 | TRBV4-2 | . | . | TGTGCCAGCAGCCAAGACCCCGGGAGAGTCGCAGATACGCAGTATTTT | CASSQDPGRVADTQYF
TRBJ1-1 | TRBV7-8 | TRBD1 | few | TGTGCCAGCAGCTTAGCTGAACAGGGGTTGGGCACTGAAGCTTTCTTT | CASSLAEQGLGTEAFF
TRBJ2-3 | TRBV11-2 | TRBD2 | . | TGTGCCAGCAGCCGACTAGCGGGAGGGATAGATACGCAGTATTTT | CASSRLAGGIDTQYF
TRBJ2-7 | TRBV7-9 | . | . | TGTGCCAGCAGCCCCTCGGTGGGGGCCGCTTTGCCGCGCGAGCAGTACTTC | CASSPSVGAALPREQYF
TRBJ2-5 | TRBV6-6 | TRBD2 | once | TGTGCCAGCAGTTTCCGGGAGGGCAGGGAGACCCAGTACTTC | CASSFREGRETQYF
TRBJ1-5 | TRBV21-1 | . | . | TGTGCCAGCAGCTCAAGGGGAGCCAGGGAGGGGTGCAATCAGCCCCAGCATTTT | CASSSRGAREGCNQPQHF
TRBJ2-3 | TRBV7-9 | TRBD1 | . | TGTGCCAGCAGCTTAAGGGCGGCAGGGGGATTCACAGATACGCAGTATTTT | CASSLRAAGGFTDTQYF
TRBJ2-1 | TRBV19 | . | . | TGTGCCAGTATCTACAGTGGGGGTACGGATGAGCAGTTCTTC | CASIYSGGTDEQFF
TRBJ2-2 | TRBV25-1 | TRBD2 | once | TGTGCCAGTTACACTAGCGGGAGGGCCGGGGCCGGGGAGCTGTTTTTT | CASYTSGRAGAGELFF
TRBJ2-7 | TRBV4-2 | TRBD2 | . | TGTGCCAGCAGCCAAGAATCTAGCGGAAACTACGAGCAGTACTTC | CASSQESSGNYEQYF
TRBJ1-5 | TRBV6-5 | . | . | TGTGCCAGCAGTTACTCCATTAATCCAGAGAATCAGCCCCAGCATTTT | CASSYSINPENQPQHF
TRBJ2-1 | TRBV11-2 | . | . | TGTGCCAGCAGCTTAGTTGGCGGGACAGTGATCAATGAGCAGTTCTTC | CASSLVGGTVINEQFF
TRBJ1-5 | TRBV27 | . | once | TGTGCCAGCAGTTTTTCGATGGGCGGCAATCAGCCCCAGCATTTT | CASSFSMGGNQPQHF
TRBJ2-1 | TRBV5-1 | TRBD2 | once | TGCGCCAGCAGCTTGGAACGGGGGGATGAGCAGTTCTTC | CASSLERGDEQFF
TRBJ2-7 | TRBV4-2 | TRBD2 | . | TGTGCCAGCAGCCAAGGGGCCGGTAGCGGGATTATCTACGAGCAGTACTTC | CASSQGAGSGIIYEQYF
TRBJ1-5 | TRBV2 | . | . | TGTGCCAGCATGGGGGGAGTGGCAGGTCAGCCCCAGCATTTT | CASMGGVAGQPQHF
TRBJ1-2 | TRBV4-1 | . | . | TGCGCCAGCAGCCAAGATCTGGGGCAGAACTATGGCTACACCTTC | CASSQDLGQNYGYTF
TRBJ1-3 | TRBV7-2 | . | . | TGTGCCAGCAGCCCGAATGGCCCCGGAACCATATATTTT | CASSPNGPGTIYF
TRBJ2-1 | TRBV7-2 | . | . | TGTGCCAGCAGCTCGGATAGCCGAAGCTACAATGAGCAGTTCTTC | CASSSDSRSYNEQFF
TRBJ1-4 | TRBV5-4 | TRBD1 | . | TGTGCCAGCAGCTTCCCGGGACAGGGCCGAGAAAAACTGTTTTTT | CASSFPGQGREKLFF
TRBJ2-7 | TRBV4-1 | . | . | TGCGCCAGCAGCCGTAATGCCGGCGCGGGCCGGCCCTACGAGCAGTACTTC | CASSRNAGAGRPYEQYF
TRBJ2-3 | TRBV9 | . | . | TGTGCCAGCAGCGCGGGCCTCTCCAACACAGATACGCAGTATTTT | CASSAGLSNTDTQYF
TRBJ2-1 | TRBV10-3 | TRBD2 | . | TGTGCCATCAGTGAGGAACAGGGAGCGGGAGCCCCTAATGAGCAGTTCTTC | CAISEEQGAGAPNEQFF
TRBJ1-2 | TRBV5-1 | . | . | TGCGCCAGCAGCGATTACAGGGTCGGGTATGGCTACACCTTC | CASSDYRVGYGYTF
TRBJ2-1 | TRBV28 | . | . | TGTGCCAGCAGTTCGAGGTGGGAGCAGTTCTTC | CASSSRWEQFF
TRBJ2-5 | TRBV4-2 | TRBD1 | . | TGTGCCAGCAGCCAACGAGGCCCGGGGACAGAAGAGACCCAGTACTTC | CASSQRGPGTEETQYF
TRBJ2-1 | TRBV7-2 | . | . | TGTGCCAGCAGCTTATGGGGTAATACCTACAATGAGCAGTTCTTC | CASSLWGNTYNEQFF
TRBJ1-2 | TRBV29-1 | . | . | TGCAGCGTTGGGGGGGGCCCTTCTAACTATGGCTACACCTTC | CSVGGGPSNYGYTF
TRBJ2-3 | TRBV30 | . | many | TGTGCCTGGAGTGACCACGGAGAGGTAGATACGCAGTATTTT | CAWSDHGEVDTQYF
TRBJ2-7 | TRBV18 | . | . | TGTGCCAGCTCACCACCGGGTTGGCAGCTAGGTCGGTACGAGCAGTACTTC | CASSPPGWQLGRYEQYF
TRBJ2-1 | TRBV7-3 | . | . | TGTGCCAGCAGCTCACCGGGACGGAGCAATGAGCAGTTCTTC | CASSSPGRSNEQFF
TRBJ2-2 | TRBV9 | . | . | TGTGCCAGCAGCCTCCGGGACAAGCACACCGGGGAGCTGTTTTTT | CASSLRDKHTGELFF
TRBJ2-1 | TRBV5-4 | TRBD2 | . | TGTGCCAGCAGCTTGGAGGCTAGCGGGAGGTACAATGAGCAGTTCTTC | CASSLEASGRYNEQFF
TRBJ1-1 | TRBV5-5 | . | . | TGTGCCAGCAGCTTGGTGAACACTGAAGCTTTCTTT | CASSLVNTEAFF
TRBJ2-1 | TRBV29-1 | . | few | TGCAGCTGGGGGATTTCGTACAATGAGCAGTTCTTC | CSWGISYNEQFF
TRBJ2-1 | TRBV7-6 | . | . | TGTGCCAGCAGCTTAGCGGGGGTTCGGGGCCGGGCCAATGAGCAGTTCTTC | CASSLAGVRGRANEQFF
TRBJ2-3 | TRBV4-2 | . | few | TGTGCCAGCAGCCAAGGTAGACAGGCTAGCACAGATACGCAGTATTTT | CASSQGRQASTDTQYF